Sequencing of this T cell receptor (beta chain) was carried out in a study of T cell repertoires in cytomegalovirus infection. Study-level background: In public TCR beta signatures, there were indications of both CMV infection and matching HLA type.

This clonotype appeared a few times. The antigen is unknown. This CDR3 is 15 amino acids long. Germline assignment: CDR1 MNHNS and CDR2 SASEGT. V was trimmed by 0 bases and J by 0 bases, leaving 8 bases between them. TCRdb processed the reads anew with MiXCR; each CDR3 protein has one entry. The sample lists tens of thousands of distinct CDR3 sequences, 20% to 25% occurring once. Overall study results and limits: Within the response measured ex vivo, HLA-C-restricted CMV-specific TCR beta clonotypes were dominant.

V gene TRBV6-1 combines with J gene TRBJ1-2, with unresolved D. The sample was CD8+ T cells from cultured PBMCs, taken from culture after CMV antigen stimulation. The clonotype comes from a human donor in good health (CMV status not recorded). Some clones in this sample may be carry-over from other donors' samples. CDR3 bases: TGTGCCAGCAGTGAAGCGAAGCGGGCTAACTATGGCTACACCTTC. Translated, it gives CASSEAKRANYGYTF.